This entry is about one T cell receptor (beta chain). The V gene lost 4 bases and the J gene lost 2 bases, with 18 bases spanning the gap. The CDR3 has 16 amino acids. The germline gives CDR1 LGHNA, CDR2 YSLEER. This specimen comes from a study of blood T cell repertoires in COVID-19. Study information: Sites in the United States, Italy and Spain provided acute and convalescent COVID-19 samples. T cells, B-cell-depleted T cells, or PBMCs provided the cDNA or gDNA that served as material.

In the authors' workflow: Nucleated cell counts were estimated from reference gene primer amplification. Here immunoSEQ multiplex PCR was the method, and the copy in TCRdb shows in-frame clones only, minus some. V and J calls and clone size come straight from that table; D and trimming were deduced from the DNA. The data contain approximately 280,000 clones, roughly 85% of them singletons. This sequence originates from a man aged 50 or older with active or convalescent COVID-19. The chain carries TRBV4-3 and TRBJ2-7; D is perhaps TRBD1 (6 bases). Sequencing input: peripheral blood. This CDR3 reads CASSPGSDRQTYEQYF. The CDR3 DNA is TGCGCCAGCAGCCCGGGGAGCGACAGGCAGACCTACGAGCAGTACTTC.